What follows describes a single TCR beta chain. This specimen comes from a study of control samples from healthy donors and cancer patients. This CDR3 region has 13 residues. J lost 5 bases, V lost 7 bases, and 7 bases had no gene match. Germline CDR1 MDHEN, CDR2 SYDVKM. Sequenced by immunoSEQ multiplex PCR; TCRdb stores in-frame clones only, minus some. The repertoire holds about 92,000 clones, with around 80% as singletons. Sequenced input: blood. The receptor comes from a woman aged 55-70 years in good health. The chain employs TRBV28 and TRBJ2-7; 8 nucleotides line up with TRBD1. The CDR3 sequence: CASTRTGLNEQYF. The CDR3 coding sequence is TGTGCCAGCACCCGGACAGGGCTGAACGAGCAGTACTTC.